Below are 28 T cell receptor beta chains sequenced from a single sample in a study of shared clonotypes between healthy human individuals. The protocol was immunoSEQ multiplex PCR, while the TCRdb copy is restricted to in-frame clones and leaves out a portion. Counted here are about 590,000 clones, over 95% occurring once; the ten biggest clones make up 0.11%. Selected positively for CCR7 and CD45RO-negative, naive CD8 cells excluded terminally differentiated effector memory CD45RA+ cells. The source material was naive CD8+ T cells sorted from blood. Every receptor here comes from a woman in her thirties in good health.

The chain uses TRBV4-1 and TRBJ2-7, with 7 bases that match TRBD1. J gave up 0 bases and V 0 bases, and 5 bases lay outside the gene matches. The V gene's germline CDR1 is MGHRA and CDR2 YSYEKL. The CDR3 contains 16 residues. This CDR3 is CASSQDPGQYSYEQYF. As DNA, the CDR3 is TGCGCCAGCAGCCAAGACCCGGGACAGTACTCCTACGAGCAGTACTTC.

CDR3 DNA sequence: TGTGCCAGCAGTTCGGTGTCAGGGGGTGCGGAGCACGAGCAGTACTTC. It is translated as CASSSVSGGAEHEQYF. The V call is TRBV27, the J call TRBJ2-7, with TRBD1 identical over 7 bases. This CDR3 region has 16 residues. The V and J ends lost 4 bases and 5 bases, in that order; junction bases with no gene match: 14. The germline gives CDR1 MNHEY, CDR2 SMNVEV (reference sequence).

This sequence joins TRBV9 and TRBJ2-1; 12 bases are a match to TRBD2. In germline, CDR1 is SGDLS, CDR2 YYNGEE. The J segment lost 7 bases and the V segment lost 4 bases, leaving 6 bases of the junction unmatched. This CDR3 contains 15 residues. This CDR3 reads CASSSRTSGTNEQFF. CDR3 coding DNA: TGTGCCAGCAGCTCTCGGACTAGCGGGACTAATGAGCAGTTCTTC.

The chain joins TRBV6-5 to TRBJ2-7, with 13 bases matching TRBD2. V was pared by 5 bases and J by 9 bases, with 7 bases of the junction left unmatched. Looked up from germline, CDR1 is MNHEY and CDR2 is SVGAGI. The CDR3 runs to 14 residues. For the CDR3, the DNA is TGTGCCAGCAGTCCCGGGACTAGCGGGACCTTGCAGTACTTC. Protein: CASSPGTSGTLQYF.

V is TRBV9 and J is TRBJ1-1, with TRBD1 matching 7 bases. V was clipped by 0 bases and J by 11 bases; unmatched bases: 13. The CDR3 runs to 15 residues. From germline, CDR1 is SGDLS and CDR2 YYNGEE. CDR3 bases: TGTGCCAGCAGCGTAGTTCGGGGACAGCCCCTAGAGGCTTTCTTT. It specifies CASSVVRGQPLEAFF.

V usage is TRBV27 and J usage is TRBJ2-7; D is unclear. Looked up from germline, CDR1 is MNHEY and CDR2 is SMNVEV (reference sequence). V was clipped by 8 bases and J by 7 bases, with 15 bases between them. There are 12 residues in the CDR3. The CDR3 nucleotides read TGTGCCAGCGGACCGGACGTTAGGGAGCAGTACTTC. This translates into CASGPDVREQYF.

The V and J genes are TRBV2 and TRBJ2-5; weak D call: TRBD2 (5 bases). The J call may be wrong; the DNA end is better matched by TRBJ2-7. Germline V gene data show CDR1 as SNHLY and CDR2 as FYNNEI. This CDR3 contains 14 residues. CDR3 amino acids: CASSEAGASYEQYF. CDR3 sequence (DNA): TGTGCCAGCAGTGAAGCGGGAGCCTCTTACGAGCAGTACTTC.

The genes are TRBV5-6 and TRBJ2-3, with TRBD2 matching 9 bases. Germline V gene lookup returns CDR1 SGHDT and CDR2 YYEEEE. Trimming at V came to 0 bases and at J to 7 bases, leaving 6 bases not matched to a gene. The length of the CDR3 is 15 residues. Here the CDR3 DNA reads TGTGCCAGCAGCTTGGAGTCTAGCGGGATGAATACGCAGTATTTT. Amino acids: CASSLESSGMNTQYF.

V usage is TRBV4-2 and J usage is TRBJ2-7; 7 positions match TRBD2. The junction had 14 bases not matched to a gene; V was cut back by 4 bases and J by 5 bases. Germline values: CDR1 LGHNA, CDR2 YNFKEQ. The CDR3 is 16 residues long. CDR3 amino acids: CASSPETSPFFHEQYF. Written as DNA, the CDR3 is TGTGCCAGCAGCCCCGAGACTAGCCCATTCTTCCACGAGCAGTACTTC.

DNA of the CDR3: TGCGCCAGCAGCTTGGGACTAGCGGGAGCCAGCTCCTACAATGAGCAGTTCTTC. As protein: CASSLGLAGASSYNEQFF. This chain joins TRBV5-1 and TRBJ2-1, with 12 bases lining up with TRBD2. The germline CDR1 and CDR2 sequences are SGHRS and YFSETQ. V lost 0 bases to trimming and J lost 0 bases; unmatched junction nucleotides: 4. This CDR3 is built from 18 residues.

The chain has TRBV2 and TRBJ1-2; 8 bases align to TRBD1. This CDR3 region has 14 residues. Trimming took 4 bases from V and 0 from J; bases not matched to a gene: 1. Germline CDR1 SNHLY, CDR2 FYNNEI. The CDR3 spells CASSGTGPNYGYTF. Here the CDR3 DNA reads TGTGCCAGCAGTGGGACAGGGCCTAACTATGGCTACACCTTC.

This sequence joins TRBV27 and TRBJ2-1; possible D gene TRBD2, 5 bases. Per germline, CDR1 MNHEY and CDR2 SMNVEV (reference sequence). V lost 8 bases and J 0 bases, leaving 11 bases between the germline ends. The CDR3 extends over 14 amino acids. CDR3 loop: CASGLTSSYNEQFF. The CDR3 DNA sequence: TGTGCCAGCGGACTTACCTCCTCCTACAATGAGCAGTTCTTC.

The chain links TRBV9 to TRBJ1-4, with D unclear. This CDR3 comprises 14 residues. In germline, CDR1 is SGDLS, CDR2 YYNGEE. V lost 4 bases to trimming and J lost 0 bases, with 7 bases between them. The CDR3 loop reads CASSKLATNEKLFF. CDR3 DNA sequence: TGTGCCAGCAGCAAACTTGCAACTAATGAAAAACTGTTTTTT.

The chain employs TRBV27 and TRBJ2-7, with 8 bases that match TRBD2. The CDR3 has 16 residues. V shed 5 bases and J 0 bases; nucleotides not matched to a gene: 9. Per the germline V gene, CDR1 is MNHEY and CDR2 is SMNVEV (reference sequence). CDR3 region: CASSPSSGLGSYEQYF. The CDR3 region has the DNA TGTGCCAGCAGTCCCTCCTCGGGACTAGGCTCCTACGAGCAGTACTTC.

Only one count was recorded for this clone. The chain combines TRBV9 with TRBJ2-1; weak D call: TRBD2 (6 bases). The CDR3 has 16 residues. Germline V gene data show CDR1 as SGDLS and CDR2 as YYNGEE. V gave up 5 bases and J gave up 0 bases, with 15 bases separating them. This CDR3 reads CASRPDSGPSYNEQFF. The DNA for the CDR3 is TGTGCCAGCAGACCCGATAGCGGCCCCTCCTACAATGAGCAGTTCTTC.

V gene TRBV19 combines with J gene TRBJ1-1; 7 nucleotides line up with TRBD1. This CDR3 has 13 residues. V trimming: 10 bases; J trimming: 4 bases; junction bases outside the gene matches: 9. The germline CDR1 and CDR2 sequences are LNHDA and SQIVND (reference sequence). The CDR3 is CATSIEGATEAFF. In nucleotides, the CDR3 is TGTGCCACCTCAATCGAGGGGGCCACTGAAGCTTTCTTT. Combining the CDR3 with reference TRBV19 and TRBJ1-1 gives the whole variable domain DGGITQSPKYLFRKEGQNVTLSCEQNLNHDAMYWYRQDPGQGLRLIYYSQIVNDFQKGDIAEGYSVSREKKESFPLTVTSAQKNPTAFYLCATSIEGATEAFFGQGTRLTVV.

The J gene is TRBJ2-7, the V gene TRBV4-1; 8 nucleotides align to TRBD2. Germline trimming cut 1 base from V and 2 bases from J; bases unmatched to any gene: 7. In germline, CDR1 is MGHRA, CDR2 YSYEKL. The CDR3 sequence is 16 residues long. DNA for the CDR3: TGCGCCAGCAGCCAAGTCGCGGGAGGATATCCCTACGAGCAGTACTTC. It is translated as CASSQVAGGYPYEQYF.

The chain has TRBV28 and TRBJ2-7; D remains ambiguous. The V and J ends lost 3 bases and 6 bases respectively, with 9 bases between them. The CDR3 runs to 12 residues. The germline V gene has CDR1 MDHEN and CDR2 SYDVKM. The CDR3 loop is CASSFRLSEQYF. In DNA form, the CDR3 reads TGTGCCAGCAGTTTCAGGTTGAGCGAGCAGTACTTC.

The CDR3 here is CASRHGGTQYF. CDR3 coding DNA: TGTGCCAGCAGGCATGGAGGTACGCAGTATTTT. J is TRBJ2-3 and V is TRBV6-5, with D possibly TRBD2 on 5 matching bases. This CDR3 comprises 11 residues. V lost 6 bases, J lost 8 bases, and 9 bases lay in between. CDR1 and CDR2 from the germline V gene are MNHEY and SVGAGI.

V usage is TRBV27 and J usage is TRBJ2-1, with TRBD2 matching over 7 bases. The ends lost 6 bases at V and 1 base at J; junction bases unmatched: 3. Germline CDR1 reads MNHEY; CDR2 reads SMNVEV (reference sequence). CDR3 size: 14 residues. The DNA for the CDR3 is TGTGCCAGCAGAATCGGGGGGTCCTACAATGAGCAGTTCTTC. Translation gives CASRIGGSYNEQFF.

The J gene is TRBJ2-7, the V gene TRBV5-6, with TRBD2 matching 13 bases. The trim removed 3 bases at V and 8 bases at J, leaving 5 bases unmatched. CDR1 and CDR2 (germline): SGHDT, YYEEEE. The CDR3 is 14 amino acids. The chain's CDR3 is CASSYGLAGDQQYF. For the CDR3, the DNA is TGTGCCAGCAGCTACGGACTAGCGGGAGACCAGCAGTACTTC.

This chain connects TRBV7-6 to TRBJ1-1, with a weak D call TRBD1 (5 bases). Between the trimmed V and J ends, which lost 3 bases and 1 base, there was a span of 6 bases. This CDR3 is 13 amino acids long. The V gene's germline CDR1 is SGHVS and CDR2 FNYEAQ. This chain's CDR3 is CASSFGGNTEAFF. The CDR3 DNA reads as TGTGCCAGCAGCTTTGGGGGGAACACTGAAGCTTTCTTT.

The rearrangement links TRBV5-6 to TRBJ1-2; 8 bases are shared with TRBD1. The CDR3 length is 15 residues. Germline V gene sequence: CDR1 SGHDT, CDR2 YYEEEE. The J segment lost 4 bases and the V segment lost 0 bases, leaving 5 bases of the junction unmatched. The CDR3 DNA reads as TGTGCCAGCAGCTTGGACCGAGGACAGGGCTATGGCTACACCTTC. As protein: CASSLDRGQGYGYTF.

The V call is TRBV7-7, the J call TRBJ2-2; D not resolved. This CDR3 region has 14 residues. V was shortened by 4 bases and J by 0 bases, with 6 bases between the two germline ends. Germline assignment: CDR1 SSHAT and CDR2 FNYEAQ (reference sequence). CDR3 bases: TGTGCCAGCAGCTCCCGGACGAACACCGGGGAGCTGTTTTTT. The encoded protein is CASSSRTNTGELFF.

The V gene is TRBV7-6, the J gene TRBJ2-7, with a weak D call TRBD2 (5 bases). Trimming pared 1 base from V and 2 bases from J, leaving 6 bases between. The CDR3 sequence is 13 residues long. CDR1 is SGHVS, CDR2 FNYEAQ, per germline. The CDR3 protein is CASSLERAYEQYF. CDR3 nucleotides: TGTGCCAGCAGCTTAGAGAGGGCCTACGAGCAGTACTTC.

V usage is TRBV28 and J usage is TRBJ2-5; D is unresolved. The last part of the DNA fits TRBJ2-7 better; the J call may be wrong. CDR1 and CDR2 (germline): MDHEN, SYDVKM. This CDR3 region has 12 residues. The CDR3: CASSLPNGEQYF. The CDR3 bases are TGTGCCAGCAGTTTGCCTAACGGCGAGCAGTACTTC.

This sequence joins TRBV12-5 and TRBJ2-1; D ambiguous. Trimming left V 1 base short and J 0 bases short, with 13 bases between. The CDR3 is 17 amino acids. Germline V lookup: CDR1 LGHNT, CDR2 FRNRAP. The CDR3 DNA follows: TGTGCTAGTGGTTTGGAGTTAGGACCTGACTCCTACAATGAGCAGTTCTTC. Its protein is CASGLELGPDSYNEQFF.

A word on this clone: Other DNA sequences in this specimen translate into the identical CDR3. This chain's CDR3 is CASSPGLTYEQYF. The CDR3 bases are TGCGCCAGCAGCCCGGGACTAACCTACGAGCAGTACTTC. The chain joins TRBV10-1 to TRBJ2-7, with TRBD2 matching over 7 bases. The CDR3 runs 13 residues. Germline V CDR1 and CDR2: WNHNN, SYGVQD (reference sequence). Trimming at V came to 6 bases and at J to 2 bases, leaving 4 bases not matched to a gene.